The next 18 T cell receptor beta chains were all read from a single sample in a study of Ad26.COV2.S vaccination and SARS-CoV-2 variants. Only in-frame clones appear in the TCRdb table, and some are missing; sequencing was by immunoSEQ multiplex PCR. The sample has some 300,000 clones, around 81% seen once. Treatment: about 20 received Ad26.COV2.S at low or high dose, single or two shots; roughly five received placebo; per-sample allocation not given. Samples came from day 63 after the first vaccine or placebo injection. The input for sequencing was peripheral blood, taken in a trial of Ad26.COV2.S vaccine versus placebo. The origin of the receptors is a person aged 18-65 years who received the Ad26.COV2.S COVID-19 vaccine or a placebo.

This clone was picked up one time. The rearrangement uses TRBV5-1 and TRBJ2-7; tentative D call: TRBD1 (6 bases). With 2 bases removed from V and 0 bases from J, the gap between germline ends came to 9 bases. Per germline, CDR1 SGHRS and CDR2 YFSETQ. CDR3 length: 14 residues. This CDR3 reads CASSFYRASYEQYF. The DNA for the CDR3 is TGCGCCAGCAGCTTCTACAGGGCCTCCTACGAGCAGTACTTC.

The V and J genes are TRBV5-1 and TRBJ1-3; D gene ambiguous. Trimming cost V 0 bases and J 4 bases, with 8 bases left between them. CDR1 and CDR2 (germline): SGHRS, YFSETQ. The CDR3 length is 14 residues. CDR3 amino acids: CASSLAAPGNTIYF. The CDR3 nucleotides read TGCGCCAGCAGCTTGGCGGCACCGGGAAACACCATATATTTT.

The chain employs TRBV3-1 (or the pseudogene TRBV3-2) and TRBJ2-1; TRBD2 matches at 14 bases. The CDR3 has 15 residues. CDR1 and CDR2 (germline): LGHDT, YNNKEL (reference sequence). Trimming at V came to 5 bases and at J to 10 bases, leaving 7 bases not matched to a gene. The CDR3 loop is CASSSGLAGAWEQFF. DNA of the CDR3: TGTGCCAGCAGCTCGGGACTAGCGGGGGCATGGGAGCAGTTCTTC.

This chain uses TRBV3-1 (or the pseudogene TRBV3-2) with TRBJ1-5, with no clear D. The germline V and J ends were trimmed by 5 bases and 5 bases, with 10 bases remaining between them. The CDR3 consists of 13 residues. Germline V gene data show CDR1 as LGHDT and CDR2 as YNNKEL (reference sequence). Here the CDR3 reads CASSTARYQPQHF. CDR3 in DNA: TGTGCCAGCAGCACGGCGCGGTATCAGCCCCAGCATTTT.

This chain joins TRBV4-1 and TRBJ2-7, with 7 bases identical to TRBD1. The CDR3 covers 15 residues. The J segment lost 5 bases and the V segment lost 0 bases, leaving 7 bases of the junction unmatched. Germline CDR1 and CDR2: MGHRA and YSYEKL. CDR3 in amino acids: CASSQDRGQGDEQYF. CDR3 nucleotide sequence: TGCGCCAGCAGCCAAGATAGGGGGCAGGGAGACGAGCAGTACTTC.

The chain uses TRBV5-1 and TRBJ1-1; possible D gene TRBD1, 5 bases. Germline V gives CDR1 SGHRS, CDR2 YFSETQ. The CDR3 covers 15 residues. With 1 base removed from V and 0 bases from J, the gap between germline ends came to 10 bases. DNA for the CDR3: TGCGCCAGCAGCTTGTACGGGGGGATGAACACTGAAGCTTTCTTT. Encoded protein: CASSLYGGMNTEAFF.

V is TRBV30 and J is TRBJ2-1; 15 positions match TRBD2. Germline V gene lookup returns CDR1 GTSNPN and CDR2 SVGIG (reference sequence). Trimming at V came to 4 bases and at J to 4 bases, leaving 5 bases not matched to a gene. CDR3 length equals 16 residues. The CDR3 spells CAWTGTSGGIYNEQFF. CDR3 coding DNA: TGTGCCTGGACCGGGACTAGCGGGGGGATTTACAATGAGCAGTTCTTC.

This chain uses TRBV7-9 with TRBJ1-1, with D perhaps matching TRBD1 (5 bases). The V gene lost 1 base and the J gene lost 4 bases, with 10 bases spanning the gap. Germline V gives CDR1 SEHNR, CDR2 FQNEAQ (reference sequence). This CDR3 comprises 14 residues. The DNA of the CDR3 is TGTGCCAGCAGCTTAGAACCCCAGGGCACTGAAGCTTTCTTT. Translating gives CASSLEPQGTEAFF.

V is TRBV12-3 or TRBV12-4 and J is TRBJ2-1, with 10 bases identical to TRBD2. Losses at the gene ends were 7 bases for V and 7 bases for J; bases not matched to a gene: 4. This CDR3 comprises 13 residues. DNA for the CDR3: TGTGCCAGCAAGAGCGGGGGGGCAAATGAGCAGTTCTTC. Translation: CASKSGGANEQFF.

This sequence joins TRBV5-1 and TRBJ2-3; TRBD2 aligns across 7 bases. CDR3 length: 14 amino acids. Germline loops: CDR1 SGHRS, CDR2 YFSETQ. J lost 6 bases, V lost 4 bases, and 8 bases had no gene match. Here the CDR3 DNA reads TGCGCCAGCAGCGGCGGACTAGACCCCGATACGCAGTATTTT. Amino acids: CASSGGLDPDTQYF.

The V and J genes are TRBV27 and TRBJ2-5; D gene uncertain. CDR3 length equals 14 residues. V lost 5 bases to trimming and J lost 5 bases, with 15 bases between them. Germline values: CDR1 MNHEY, CDR2 SMNVEV (reference sequence). The chain's CDR3 is CASSRSRSRETQYF. CDR3 sequence (DNA): TGTGCCAGCAGTAGATCTCGTTCGCGGGAGACCCAGTACTTC.

The chain combines TRBV5-1 with TRBJ1-4; TRBD1 is a possible D gene (6 bases). The CDR3 covers 15 residues. The germline V gene has CDR1 SGHRS and CDR2 YFSETQ. V lost 2 bases, J lost 4 bases, and 12 bases lay in between. The CDR3 DNA reads TGCGCCAGCAGCTTCGGACAGACGATTAATGAAAAACTGTTTTTT. Its protein is CASSFGQTINEKLFF.

The chain is built from TRBV15 and TRBJ2-5, with 12 bases that match TRBD2. The germline CDR1 and CDR2 sequences are LNHNV and YYDKDF (reference sequence). V trimming: 0 bases; J trimming: 4 bases; junction bases outside the gene matches: 3. The CDR3 runs 16 residues. CDR3 nucleotide sequence: TGTGCCACCAGCAGAGAGCGACTAGCGGGGGCAGAGACCCAGTACTTC. Translated, it gives CATSRERLAGAETQYF.

The CDR3 spells CASSREGQGVPPVSGSYNEQFF. The CDR3 region has the DNA TGTGCCAGCAGCAGGGAAGGTCAGGGAGTTCCCCCGGTTAGCGGCTCCTACAATGAGCAGTTCTTC. The rearrangement uses TRBV21-1 and TRBJ2-1; the D call of TRBD2 is as the table states it, not checked on the DNA. TRBV21-1 constitutes a pseudogene. The CDR3 length is 22 residues.

V gene TRBV19 combines with J gene TRBJ1-1; no definite D call. V lost 3 bases, J lost 1 base, and 3 bases lay in between. Germline assignment: CDR1 LNHDA and CDR2 SQIVND (reference sequence). CDR3 length: 12 residues. CDR3 sequence: CASSIRNTEAFF. The CDR3 region has the DNA TGTGCCAGTAGTATCAGGAACACTGAAGCTTTCTTT.

This rearrangement joins TRBV27 to TRBJ2-7, with 8 positions matching TRBD1. Germline V gives CDR1 MNHEY, CDR2 SMNVEV (reference sequence). This CDR3 spans 15 amino acids. Germline trimming cut 2 bases from V and 5 bases from J; bases unmatched to any gene: 8. The CDR3 nucleotides read TGTGCCAGCAGTTTAATGTGGCAGGGGGCGAACGAGCAGTACTTC. Translating gives CASSLMWQGANEQYF.

The J gene is TRBJ1-2, the V gene TRBV5-1, with 7 nucleotides matching TRBD1. Germline-derived CDR1 and CDR2 are SGHRS and YFSETQ. Trimming removed 4 bases from V and 0 bases from J; junction bases left unmatched: 12. The CDR3 is 17 residues long. CDR3 coding DNA: TGCGCCAGCAGCAGGGGGACAGCAACACCAGCTAACTATGGCTACACCTTC. It encodes CASSRGTATPANYGYTF.

The CDR3 DNA reads TGTGCCAGCAGCCAAGGGGGGGCGCCCACTGAAGCTTTCTTT. Translation gives CASSQGGAPTEAFF. This chain uses TRBV3-1 (or the pseudogene TRBV3-2) with TRBJ1-1; possible D gene TRBD1, 6 bases. Trimming left V 1 base short and J 4 bases short, with 10 bases between. Germline V gene lookup returns CDR1 LGHDT and CDR2 YNNKEL (reference sequence). The CDR3 length is 14 residues.